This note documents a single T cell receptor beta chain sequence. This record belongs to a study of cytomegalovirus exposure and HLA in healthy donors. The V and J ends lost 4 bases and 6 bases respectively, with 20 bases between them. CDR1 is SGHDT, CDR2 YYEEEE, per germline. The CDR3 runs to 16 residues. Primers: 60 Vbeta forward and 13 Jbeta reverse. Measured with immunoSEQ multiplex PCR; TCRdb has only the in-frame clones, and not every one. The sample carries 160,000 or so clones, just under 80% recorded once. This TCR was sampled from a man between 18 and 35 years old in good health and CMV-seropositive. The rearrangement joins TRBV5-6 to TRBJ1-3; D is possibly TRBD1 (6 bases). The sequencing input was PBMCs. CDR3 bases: TGTGCCAGCAGCGGGGGCCAGACACTCCACGCAAACACCATATATTTT. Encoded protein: CASSGGQTLHANTIYF.